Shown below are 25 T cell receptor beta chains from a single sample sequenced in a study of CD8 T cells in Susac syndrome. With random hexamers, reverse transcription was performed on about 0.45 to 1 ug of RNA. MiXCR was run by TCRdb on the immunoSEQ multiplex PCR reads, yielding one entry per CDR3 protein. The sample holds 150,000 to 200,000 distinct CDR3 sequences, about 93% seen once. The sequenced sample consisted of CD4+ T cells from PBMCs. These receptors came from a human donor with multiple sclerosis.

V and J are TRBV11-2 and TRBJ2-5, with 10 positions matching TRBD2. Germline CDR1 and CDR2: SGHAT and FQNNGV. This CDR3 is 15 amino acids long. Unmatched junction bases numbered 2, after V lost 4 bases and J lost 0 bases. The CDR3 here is CASSSTSGYQETQYF. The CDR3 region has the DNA TGTGCCAGCAGCTCGACTAGCGGGTACCAAGAGACCCAGTACTTC.

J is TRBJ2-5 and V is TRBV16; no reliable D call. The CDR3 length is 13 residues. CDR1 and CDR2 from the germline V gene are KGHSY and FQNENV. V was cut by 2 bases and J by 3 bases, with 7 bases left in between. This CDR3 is CASSQLAEETQYF. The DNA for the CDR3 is TGTGCCAGCAGCCAACTGGCAGAAGAGACCCAGTACTTC.

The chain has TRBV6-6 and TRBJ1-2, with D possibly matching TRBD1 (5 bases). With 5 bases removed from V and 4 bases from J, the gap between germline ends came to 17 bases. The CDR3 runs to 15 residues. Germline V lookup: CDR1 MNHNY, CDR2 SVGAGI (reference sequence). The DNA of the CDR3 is TGTGCCAGCAGTAAAGGAGGGGTAGGAGGCTATGGCTACACCTTC. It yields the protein CASSKGGVGGYGYTF.

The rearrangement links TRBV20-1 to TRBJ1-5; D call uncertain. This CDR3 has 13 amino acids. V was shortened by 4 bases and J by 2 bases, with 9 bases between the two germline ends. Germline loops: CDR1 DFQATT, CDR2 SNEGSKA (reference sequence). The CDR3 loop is CSAMEGGNQPQHF. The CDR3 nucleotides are TGCAGTGCTATGGAGGGAGGCAATCAGCCCCAGCATTTT.

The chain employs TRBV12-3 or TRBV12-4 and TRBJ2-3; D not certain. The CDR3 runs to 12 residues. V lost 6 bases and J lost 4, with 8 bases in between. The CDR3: CASRRVPDTQYF. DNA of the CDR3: TGTGCCAGCAGGCGCGTTCCAGATACGCAGTATTTT.

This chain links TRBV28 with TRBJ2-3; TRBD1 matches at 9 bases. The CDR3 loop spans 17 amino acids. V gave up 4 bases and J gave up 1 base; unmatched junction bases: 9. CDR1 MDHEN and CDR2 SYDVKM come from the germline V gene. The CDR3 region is CASSSLDRGRGTDTQYF. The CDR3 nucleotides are TGTGCCAGCAGTTCCCTGGACAGGGGACGGGGCACAGATACGCAGTATTTT.

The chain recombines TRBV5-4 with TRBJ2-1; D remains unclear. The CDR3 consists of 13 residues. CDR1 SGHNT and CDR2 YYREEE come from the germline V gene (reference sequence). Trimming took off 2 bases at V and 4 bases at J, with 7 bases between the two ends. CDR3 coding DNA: TGTGCCAGCAGCTTCGAACAGTACAATGAGCAGTTCTTC. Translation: CASSFEQYNEQFF.

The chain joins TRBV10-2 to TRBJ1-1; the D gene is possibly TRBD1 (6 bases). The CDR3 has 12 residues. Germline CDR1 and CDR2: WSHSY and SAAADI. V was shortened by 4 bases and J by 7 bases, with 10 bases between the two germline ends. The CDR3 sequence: CASSGGTLEAFF. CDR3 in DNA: TGCGCCAGCAGTGGGGGGACACTTGAAGCTTTCTTT.

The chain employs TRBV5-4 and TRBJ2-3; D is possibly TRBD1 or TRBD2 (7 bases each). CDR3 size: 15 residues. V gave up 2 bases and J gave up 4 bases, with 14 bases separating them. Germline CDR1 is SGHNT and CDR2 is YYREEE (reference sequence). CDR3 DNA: TGTGCCAGCAGCTTAGCGGGACAGAGCTCAGATACGCAGTATTTT. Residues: CASSLAGQSSDTQYF.

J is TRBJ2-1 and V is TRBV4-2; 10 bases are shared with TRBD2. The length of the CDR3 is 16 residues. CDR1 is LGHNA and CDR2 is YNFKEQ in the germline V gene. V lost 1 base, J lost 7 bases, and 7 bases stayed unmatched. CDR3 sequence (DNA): TGTGCCAGCAGCCAAGGATTCAGCGGGGGGGAAAATGAGCAGTTCTTC. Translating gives CASSQGFSGGENEQFF.

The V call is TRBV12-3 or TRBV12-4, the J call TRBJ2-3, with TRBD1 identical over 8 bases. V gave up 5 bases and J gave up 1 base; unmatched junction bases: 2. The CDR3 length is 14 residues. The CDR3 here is CASSLRGRTDTQYF. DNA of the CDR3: TGTGCCAGCAGTCTCAGGGGGCGCACAGATACGCAGTATTTT.

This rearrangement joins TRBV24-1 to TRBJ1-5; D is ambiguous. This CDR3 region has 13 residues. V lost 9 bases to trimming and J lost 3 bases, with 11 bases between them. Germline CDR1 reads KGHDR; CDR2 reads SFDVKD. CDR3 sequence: CATSGQTNQPQHF. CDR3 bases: TGTGCCACCTCGGGTCAAACCAATCAGCCCCAGCATTTT.

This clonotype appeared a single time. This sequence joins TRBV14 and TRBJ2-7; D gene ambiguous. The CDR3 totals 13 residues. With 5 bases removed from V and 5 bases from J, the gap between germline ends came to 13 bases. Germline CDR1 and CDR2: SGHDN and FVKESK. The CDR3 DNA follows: TGTGCCAGCAGCGACCGCCGGCGGAACGAGCAGTACTTC. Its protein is CASSDRRRNEQYF. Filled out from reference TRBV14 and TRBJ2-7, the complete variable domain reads EAGVTQFPSHSVIEKGQTVTLRCDPISGHDNLYWYRRVMGKEIKFLLHFVKESKQDESGMPNNRFLAERTGGTYSTLKVQPAELEDSGVYFCASSDRRRNEQYFGPGTRLTVT.

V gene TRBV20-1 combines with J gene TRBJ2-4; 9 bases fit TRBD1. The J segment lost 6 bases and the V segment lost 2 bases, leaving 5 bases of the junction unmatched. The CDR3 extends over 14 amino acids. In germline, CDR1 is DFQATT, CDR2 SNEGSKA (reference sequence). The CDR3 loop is CSARPGTGTNIQYF. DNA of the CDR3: TGCAGTGCTAGACCAGGGACAGGGACAAACATTCAGTACTTC.

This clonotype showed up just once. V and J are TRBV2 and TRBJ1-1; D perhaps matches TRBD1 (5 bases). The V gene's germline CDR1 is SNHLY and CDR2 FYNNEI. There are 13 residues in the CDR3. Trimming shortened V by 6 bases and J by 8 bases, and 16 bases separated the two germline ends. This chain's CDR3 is CASRIRGPLEAFF. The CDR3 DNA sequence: TGTGCCAGCAGAATAAGGGGTCCCCTGGAAGCTTTCTTT. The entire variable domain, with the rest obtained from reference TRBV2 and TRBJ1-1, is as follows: EPEVTQTPSHQVTQMGQEVILRCVPISNHLYFYWYRQILGQKVEFLVSFYNNEISEKSEIFDDQFSVERPDGSNFTLKIRSTKLEDSAMYFCASRIRGPLEAFFGQGTRLTVV.

The CDR3 region has the DNA TGCAGTGCCGGGGGACAGGGGGCTCGGAAAGCTTTCTTT. This translates into CSAGGQGARKAFF. This chain uses TRBV20-1 with TRBJ1-1; 12 bases line up with TRBD1. Losses at the gene ends were 6 bases for V and 9 bases for J; bases not matched to a gene: 8. This CDR3 is 13 amino acids long. Looked up from germline, CDR1 is DFQATT and CDR2 is SNEGSKA (reference sequence).

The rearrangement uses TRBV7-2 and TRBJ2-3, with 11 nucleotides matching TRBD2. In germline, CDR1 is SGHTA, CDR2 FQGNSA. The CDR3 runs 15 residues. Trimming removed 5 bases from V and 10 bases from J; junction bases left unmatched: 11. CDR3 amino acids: CASSPEGTSGRAQYF. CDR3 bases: TGTGCCAGCAGCCCAGAGGGGACTAGCGGAAGAGCGCAGTATTTT.

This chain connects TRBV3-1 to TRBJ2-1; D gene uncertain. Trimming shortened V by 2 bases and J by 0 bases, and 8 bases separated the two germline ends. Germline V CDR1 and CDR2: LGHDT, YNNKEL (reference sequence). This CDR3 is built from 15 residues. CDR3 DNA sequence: TGTGCCAGCAGCCAACTAATAAGCTCCTACAATGAGCAGTTCTTC. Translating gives CASSQLISSYNEQFF.

CDR3 nucleotides: TGTGCCAGCAGCTACGGACAGGCCAATCAGCCCCAGCATTTT. The encoded protein is CASSYGQANQPQHF. The rearrangement joins TRBV7-2 to TRBJ1-5; 7 bases are a match to TRBD1. CDR3 length equals 14 residues. Trimming took 4 bases from V and 3 from J; bases not matched to a gene: 3. Germline CDR1 reads SGHTA; CDR2 reads FQGNSA. The full variable domain, with the rest looked up from reference TRBV7-2 and TRBJ1-5, is GAGVSQSPSNKVTEKGKDVELRCDPISGHTALYWYRQSLGQGLEFLIYFQGNSAPDKSGLPSDRFSAERTGGSVSTLTIQRTQQEDSAVYLCASSYGQANQPQHFGDGTRLSIL.

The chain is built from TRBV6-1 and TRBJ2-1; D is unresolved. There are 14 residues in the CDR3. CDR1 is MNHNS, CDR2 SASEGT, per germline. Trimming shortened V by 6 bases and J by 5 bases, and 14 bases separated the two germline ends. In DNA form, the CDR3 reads TGTGCCAGCAGCACCTCCGTTCTGAACAATGAGCAGTTCTTC. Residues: CASSTSVLNNEQFF.

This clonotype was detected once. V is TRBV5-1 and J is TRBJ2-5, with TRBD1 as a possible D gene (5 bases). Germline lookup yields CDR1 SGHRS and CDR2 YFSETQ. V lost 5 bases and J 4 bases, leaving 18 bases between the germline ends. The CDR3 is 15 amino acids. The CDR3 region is CASRSGPGRGETQYF. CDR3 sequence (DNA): TGCGCCAGCAGATCCGGACCCGGAAGGGGAGAGACCCAGTACTTC.

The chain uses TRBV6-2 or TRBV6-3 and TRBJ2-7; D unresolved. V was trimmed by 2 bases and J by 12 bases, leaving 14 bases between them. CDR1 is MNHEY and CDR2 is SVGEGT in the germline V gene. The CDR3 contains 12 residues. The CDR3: CASSYGPFTRYF. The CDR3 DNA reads TGTGCCAGCAGTTACGGGCCTTTTACACGGTACTTC.

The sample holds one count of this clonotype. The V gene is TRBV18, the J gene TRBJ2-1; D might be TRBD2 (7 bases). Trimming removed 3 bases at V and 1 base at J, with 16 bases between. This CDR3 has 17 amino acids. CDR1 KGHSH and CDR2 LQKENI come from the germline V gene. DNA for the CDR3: TGTGCCAGCTCACCGGGGGCTAGCGGAGCTTCCTACAATGAGCAGTTCTTC. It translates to CASSPGASGASYNEQFF.

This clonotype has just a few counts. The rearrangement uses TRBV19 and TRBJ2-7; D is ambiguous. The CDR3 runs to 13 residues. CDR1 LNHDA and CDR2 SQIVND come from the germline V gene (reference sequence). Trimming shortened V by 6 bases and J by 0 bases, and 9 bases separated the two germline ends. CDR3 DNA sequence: TGTGCCAGTAGCCTAGGCAGCTCCTACGAGCAGTACTTC. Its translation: CASSLGSSYEQYF.

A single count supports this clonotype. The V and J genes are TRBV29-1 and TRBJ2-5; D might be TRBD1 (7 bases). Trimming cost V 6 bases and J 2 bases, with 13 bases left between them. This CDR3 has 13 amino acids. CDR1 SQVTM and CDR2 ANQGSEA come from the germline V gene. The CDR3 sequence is CSVRGTAQETQYF. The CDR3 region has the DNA TGCAGCGTACGGGGGACAGCACAAGAGACCCAGTACTTC.